This T cell receptor beta chain was found in a study of blood T cell repertoires in COVID-19. Study context: Italy, Spain and the United States were the sources of the convalescent and acute COVID-19 samples.

As processed by the authors: Estimates of nucleated cell counts were drawn from the amplification of reference gene primers. Produced via immunoSEQ multiplex PCR; TCRdb's table is partial and in-frame only. The V and J calls and clone size are taken from that table; D and trimming were inferred from the DNA. This repertoire shows some 200,000 clones, approximately 84% found once; its top ten account for approximately 3%. The V gene's germline CDR1 is SGDLS and CDR2 YYNGEE. Trimming removed 0 bases from V and 4 bases from J, with 13 bases in between. The CDR3 extends over 15 amino acids. This clone was counted a single time.

The material sequenced was peripheral blood. The receptor comes from a woman in her thirties who had recovered from COVID-19. This rearrangement joins TRBV9 to TRBJ2-5; tentatively, D is TRBD2 (5 bases). The DNA for the CDR3 is TGTGCCAGCAGCGTAGCGGGATTCGAGGGAGAGACCCAGTACTTC. Residues: CASSVAGFEGETQYF.